This T cell receptor (beta chain) was observed in a study of post-analysis software for immune sequencing data. Background on the study: Disease courses included relapsing-remitting, secondary progressive and progressive-relapsing multiple sclerosis. Findings of the study overall: TRBV5-6, TRBV5-1 and TRBV20-1 belonged to a set of about 5 TRBV segments that were more frequent in patients than controls. Significantly lower normalized Chao1 diversity was seen in multiple sclerosis patients than in controls. Strong co-clustering by F measure linked samples that shared a preparation batch.

Prepared libraries of TCR beta cDNA carried unique molecular identifiers. A population of roughly 0.85 to 10 million T cells gave rise to roughly 0.5 million cDNA molecules. TCRdb itself ran the PCR reads through MiXCR, one entry per CDR3 protein. The table records hundreds of thousands of distinct CDR3 sequences, 59% of them present only once. The CDR3 runs 16 residues. Germline lookup yields CDR1 SGHAT and CDR2 FQNNGV. Trimming removed 4 bases at V and 6 bases at J, with 22 bases between. This clonotype has more than one count but fewer than ten. Its target is unknown. This chain links TRBV11-2 with TRBJ2-7, with unresolved D. The sequenced sample was blood. This clonotype originated in a girl aged 2-10 years with multiple sclerosis. CDR3 sequence (DNA): TGTGCCAGCAGCTACTACCCCGCCGGGTACCGTCGCGAGCAGTACTTC. It codes for CASSYYPAGYRREQYF.